This T cell receptor (beta chain) was captured by sequencing in a study of early T cells in non-severe SARS-CoV-2 infection. The wider study: Sequencing of bulk RNA from unsorted whole blood was done, without chain pairing.

Trimming removed 4 bases from V and 3 bases from J, with 21 bases in between. This CDR3 comprises 16 residues. Germline assignment: CDR1 SQVTM and CDR2 ANQGSEA. Attachment of unique molecular identifiers to individual cDNA molecules was performed. TCRdb analysed the 5' RACE reads with MiXCR anew, one entry per CDR3 protein. The table lists 55,000 or so distinct CDR3 sequences, 9.5% to 15% of them singletons. The table lists this clonotype with a few counts. The antigen is unknown. General study findings and limits: Matches to VDJdb favored anti-spike CD8 responses and missed private and CD4 specificities.

The genes are TRBV29-1 and TRBJ1-1; unclear D gene. Material for sequencing was whole blood. This TCR was recovered from an adult who was a healthcare worker with PCR-confirmed SARS-CoV-2 infection or an uninfected control (not recorded which). The CDR3 DNA is TGCAGCGTTGCGGAACTACCCCCTCCTTGGGACACTGAAGCTTTCTTT. It codes for CSVAELPPPWDTEAFF.